The 25 T cell receptor beta chains below all came from one sample that was sequenced in a study of T-cell reconstitution after alpha-beta-depleted transplantation in children. Molecular barcoding with unique molecular identifiers was used for the TCRbeta library. TCRdb re-derived calls from the PCR reads in MiXCR, one entry per CDR3 protein. The sample lists about 590,000 distinct CDR3 sequences, 10% to 15% seen once, with around 2.2% in the top ten. The sample here was PBMCs, mostly from graft donor cells, taken 360 days after TCRalphabeta/CD19-depleted stem cell transplant. All receptors derive from a male patient between 5 and 17 years old who had a stem cell transplant for acute myeloid leukemia, so the T cells may come from the graft donor.

This clonotype was picked up one time. This chain uses TRBV15 with TRBJ2-1; TRBD2 is a possible D gene (6 bases). This CDR3 is 14 amino acids long. Trimming removed 1 base from V and 7 bases from J, with 11 bases in between. Germline lookup yields CDR1 LNHNV and CDR2 YYDKDF (reference sequence). CDR3 nucleotides: TGTGCCACCAGCAGAGCGGGAGCCCATAATGAGCAGTTCTTC. Residues: CATSRAGAHNEQFF.

This clonotype has more than one count but fewer than ten. This sequence joins TRBV2 and TRBJ2-1; unclear D gene. V lost 10 bases and J 5 bases, leaving 18 bases between the germline ends. The CDR3 consists of 14 residues. Germline V gives CDR1 SNHLY, CDR2 FYNNEI. The CDR3 DNA is TGTGCCACCTCAGAGAGGTACGGTCACAATGAGCAGTTCTTC. The encoded protein is CATSERYGHNEQFF.

This clonotype has a count of ten or more. The chain links TRBV6-2 or TRBV6-3 to TRBJ2-6; the D is unclear. Germline lookup yields CDR1 MNHEY and CDR2 SVGEGT. The length of the CDR3 is 19 residues. V gave up 0 bases and J gave up 0 bases, with 15 bases separating them. The CDR3 loop is CASSYSIVGHYSGANVLTF. The CDR3 DNA follows: TGTGCCAGCAGTTACTCGATCGTCGGTCACTACTCTGGGGCCAACGTCCTGACTTTC.

This clonotype appeared a few times. The chain combines TRBV20-1 with TRBJ1-6; D might be TRBD1 (5 bases). V dropped 7 bases and J dropped 5 bases, with 15 bases sitting between them. Germline CDR1 and CDR2: DFQATT and SNEGSKA (reference sequence). The CDR3 totals 14 residues. CDR3 residues: CSVRRGPNNSPLHF. CDR3 sequence (DNA): TGCAGTGTCCGCCGGGGCCCCAATAATTCACCCCTCCACTTT.

The genes are TRBV20-1 and TRBJ2-5; possibly TRBD2 for D (6 bases). Deletions cut 0 bases from V and 1 base from J, with 9 bases between. The CDR3 is made up of 14 amino acids. CDR1 is DFQATT and CDR2 is SNEGSKA in the germline V gene (reference sequence). The CDR3: CSARDAGIQETQYF. CDR3 nucleotides: TGCAGTGCTAGAGATGCGGGGATCCAAGAGACCCAGTACTTC.

The V and J genes are TRBV14 and TRBJ2-7, with 8 bases matching TRBD1. Germline trimming cut 1 base from V and 5 bases from J; bases unmatched to any gene: 10. The CDR3 covers 16 residues. Germline V gives CDR1 SGHDN, CDR2 FVKESK. The CDR3 here is CASSQAWPDRGHEQYF. The DNA of the CDR3 is TGTGCCAGCAGCCAAGCATGGCCTGACAGGGGACACGAGCAGTACTTC.

This clonotype came up many times. The chain couples TRBV2 to TRBJ2-5; maybe TRBD2 (5 bases). CDR1 and CDR2 (germline): SNHLY, FYNNEI. The CDR3 extends over 11 amino acids. Trimming stripped 7 bases from V and 7 bases from J, with 10 bases between. The CDR3 DNA follows: TGTGCCAGCACCCCCGAGGGGACCCAGTACTTC. Residues: CASTPEGTQYF.

This clonotype was seen more than once but under ten times. J is TRBJ1-2 and V is TRBV11-2; maybe TRBD1 (6 bases). The V gene lost 3 bases and the J gene lost 2 bases, with 16 bases spanning the gap. Germline assignment: CDR1 SGHAT and CDR2 FQNNGV. The CDR3 has 16 residues. CDR3 DNA: TGTGCCAGCAGCTTCCAAACAGGGAGGGGAAACTATGGCTACACCTTC. Translating gives CASSFQTGRGNYGYTF.

This clonotype was counted a few times. Here the CDR3 DNA reads TGTGCCAGCAGTGAGGGTAGCGGGACAGATACGCAGTATTTT. Its translation: CASSEGSGTDTQYF. This chain links TRBV2 with TRBJ2-3; 7 bases map to TRBD2. V trimming: 3 bases; J trimming: 3 bases; junction bases outside the gene matches: 3. Germline CDR1 and CDR2: SNHLY and FYNNEI. The CDR3 sequence is 14 residues long.

This chain uses TRBV28 with TRBJ2-5; D remains unclear. The CDR3 has 12 residues. The germline V gene encodes CDR1 MDHEN and CDR2 SYDVKM. The V end lost 7 bases, the J end lost 4 bases, and 10 bases lay between the germline ends. The CDR3 bases are TGTGCCAGCAAGGGCTCGGGAGAGACCCAGTACTTC. Translated, it gives CASKGSGETQYF.

The rearrangement uses TRBV7-9 and TRBJ2-1, with D possibly TRBD2 on 6 matching bases. Per the germline V gene, CDR1 is SEHNR and CDR2 is FQNEAQ (reference sequence). The CDR3 runs to 17 residues. Trimming stripped 1 base from V and 0 bases from J, with 13 bases between. This chain's CDR3 is CASSLDGGTRSYNEQFF. CDR3 nucleotides: TGTGCCAGCAGCTTAGACGGCGGGACCCGCTCCTACAATGAGCAGTTCTTC.

This clonotype was seen only once. This chain joins TRBV12-3 or TRBV12-4 and TRBJ2-3, with D hard to call. The V and J ends lost 6 bases and 7 bases respectively, with 17 bases between them. CDR3 length equals 14 residues. Here the CDR3 DNA reads TGTGCCAGCAGCGATGCCCCGGTGGAACATACGCAGTATTTT. Translating gives CASSDAPVEHTQYF.

The chain joins TRBV9 to TRBJ2-7, with TRBD2 identical over 10 bases. The CDR3 has 16 residues. Per the germline V gene, CDR1 is SGDLS and CDR2 is YYNGEE. J gave up 3 bases and V 1 base, and 7 bases lay outside the gene matches. The DNA for the CDR3 is TGTGCCAGCAGCGTAACAGCAGCGGGAGGGATCTACGAGCAGTACTTC. This codes for CASSVTAAGGIYEQYF.

V and J are TRBV6-2 or TRBV6-3 and TRBJ2-3; tentatively, D is TRBD2 (6 bases). The germline V gene encodes CDR1 MNHEY and CDR2 SVGEGT. The V and J ends lost 4 bases and 2 bases respectively, with 22 bases between them. The CDR3 sequence is 18 residues long. The CDR3 DNA is TGTGCCAGCAGTTTCTTTCCTGAGCGGGTTAGCACCACAGATACGCAGTATTTT. Protein product: CASSFFPERVSTTDTQYF.

This clonotype was seen only a few times. The chain's CDR3 is CSARVLAGRESRTDTQYF. CDR3 DNA sequence: TGCAGTGCTAGAGTCCTAGCGGGACGGGAATCACGCACAGATACGCAGTATTTT. The rearrangement links TRBV20-1 to TRBJ2-3; 9 bases are shared with TRBD2. V lost 1 base and J lost 1; bases outside the gene matches: 12. CDR3 length equals 18 residues. Looked up from germline, CDR1 is DFQATT and CDR2 is SNEGSKA (reference sequence).

The gene calls are TRBV7-2 and TRBJ2-7; 12 nucleotides match TRBD2. Germline CDR1 is SGHTA and CDR2 is FQGNSA. CDR3 size: 18 residues. After removal of 0 bases from V and 0 bases from J, the junction contained 6 bases not matched to a gene. CDR3 residues: CASSLAGTSGRISYEQYF. CDR3 nucleotide sequence: TGTGCCAGCAGCTTAGCGGGTACTAGCGGGAGGATCTCCTACGAGCAGTACTTC.

This clonotype has more than one count but fewer than ten. The chain recombines TRBV4-3 with TRBJ2-3; 7 bases agree with TRBD1. The CDR3 has 17 residues. Germline V gene lookup returns CDR1 LGHNA and CDR2 YSLEER. After removal of 0 bases from V and 0 bases from J, the junction contained 6 bases not matched to a gene. CDR3 protein: CASSQDKRGPSTDTQYF. Written as DNA, the CDR3 is TGCGCCAGCAGCCAAGATAAGAGGGGGCCTAGCACAGATACGCAGTATTTT.

This clonotype was recorded many times. CDR3 nucleotide sequence: TGTGCCAGCAGAGAAGGGACTAGCGGGAGGGGTGAGCAGTTCTTC. Its protein is CASREGTSGRGEQFF. The V gene is TRBV9, the J gene TRBJ2-1, with 16 bases that match TRBD2. The V segment lost 5 bases and the J segment 9 bases; nucleotides outside the gene matches: 5. The CDR3 runs 15 residues. The germline V gene has CDR1 SGDLS and CDR2 YYNGEE.

Only a few counts were recorded for this clonotype. The chain uses TRBV7-2 and TRBJ1-4; maybe TRBD1 (6 bases). Trimming left V 5 bases short and J 6 bases short, with 19 bases between. CDR1 SGHTA and CDR2 FQGNSA come from the germline V gene. The CDR3 spans 16 residues. CDR3 nucleotide sequence: TGTGCCAGCAGCCTAACGGAGGGGGTGCCATATGAAAAACTGTTTTTT. Its translation is CASSLTEGVPYEKLFF.

The table lists this clonotype with many counts. V is TRBV5-1 and J is TRBJ2-7; D possibly matches TRBD1 or TRBD2 (5 bases each). The CDR3 covers 14 residues. Germline CDR1 and CDR2: SGHRS and YFSETQ. V lost 0 bases and J 2 bases, leaving 9 bases between the germline ends. CDR3 amino acids: CASSLGDGPYEQYF. The CDR3 region has the DNA TGCGCCAGCAGCTTGGGGGACGGCCCCTACGAGCAGTACTTC.

The rearrangement links TRBV4-3 to TRBJ2-7; 10 bases are shared with TRBD2. V lost 1 base, J lost 6 bases, and 9 bases stayed unmatched. CDR1 is LGHNA and CDR2 is YSLEER in the germline V gene. The CDR3 is made up of 16 amino acids. In nucleotides, the CDR3 is TGCGCCAGCAGCCAAGTCGGAGTAGCGGGAGGTGGCGAGCAGTACTTC. As protein: CASSQVGVAGGGEQYF.

This clonotype has a single count. One junction end does not reproduce the germline sequence, and a read error may be involved. V usage is TRBV29-1 and J usage is TRBJ2-1; TRBD1 matches 7 bases. CDR1 is SQVTM and CDR2 is ANQGSEA in the germline V gene. The CDR3 loop spans 11 amino acids. In DNA form, the CDR3 reads TGCAGCGTTCAGGGGGACCGAGAGCATTTCTTC. It specifies CSVQGDREHFF.

This clonotype has just a few counts. V usage is TRBV20-1 and J usage is TRBJ2-7; 8 nucleotides line up with TRBD1. V shed 6 bases and J 5 bases; nucleotides not matched to a gene: 12. The CDR3 covers 14 residues. Germline V gives CDR1 DFQATT, CDR2 SNEGSKA (reference sequence). CDR3 coding DNA: TGCAGTGCCTCCCCGGACAGGGTCAGGGACGAGCAGTACTTC. This sequence encodes CSASPDRVRDEQYF.

This clonotype turned up a few times. The CDR3 sequence: CARRTGLDHLAKNIQYF. In DNA, the CDR3 is TGTGCCAGAAGGACAGGGCTAGATCATCTAGCCAAAAACATTCAGTACTTC. The gene calls are TRBV7-3 and TRBJ2-4; TRBD1 aligns across 8 bases. Losses at the gene ends were 9 bases for V and 0 bases for J; bases not matched to a gene: 13. Germline V gene data show CDR1 as SGHTA and CDR2 as FQGTGA. The CDR3 extends over 17 amino acids.

The chain carries TRBV30 and TRBJ2-4, with unresolved D. CDR3 length: 14 amino acids. The V and J ends lost 4 bases and 0 bases respectively, with 10 bases between them. Looked up from germline, CDR1 is GTSNPN and CDR2 is SVGIG (reference sequence). The CDR3 reads CAWTPGPAKNIQYF. Written as DNA, the CDR3 is TGTGCCTGGACCCCGGGTCCAGCCAAAAACATTCAGTACTTC.